The 18 T cell receptor beta chains in this list originate from one sample, sequenced in a study of blood T cells in healthy people across ages. The second PCR ran about 6 to 11 cycles with a sample-barcoded 5' primer and J-beta primers. TCRdb recomputed calls from the 5' RACE reads with MiXCR, one row per CDR3 protein. The sample includes 800,000 to 950,000 distinct CDR3 sequences, 25% to 35% of them seen just once. These records were also assigned to another study, of T cells of mothers and their children.

The sequenced sample consisted of blood. All receptors derive from a woman aged 40 to 50 in good health.

In its sample, this clonotype was seen a few times. The V gene is TRBV4-1, the J gene TRBJ2-2, with 9 bases that match TRBD2. The germline V gene encodes CDR1 MGHRA and CDR2 YSYEKL. Unmatched junction bases numbered 11, after V lost 0 bases and J lost 0 bases. The CDR3 consists of 20 residues. The CDR3 coding sequence is TGCGCCAGCAGCCAAGATATGGGAGCGGGGGGAATCACGAACACCGGGGAGCTGTTTTTT. It specifies CASSQDMGAGGITNTGELFF.

This clonotype was observed at least ten times. CDR3: CASSLARSYSYEQYF. For the CDR3, the DNA is TGTGCCAGCAGTTTAGCGCGCAGTTACTCCTACGAGCAGTACTTC. The chain uses TRBV12-3 or TRBV12-4 and TRBJ2-7; D is ambiguous. Trimming took 0 bases from V and 0 from J, leaving 9 bases between them. The CDR3 covers 15 residues.

The V call is TRBV2, the J call TRBJ1-4, with D possibly matching TRBD1 (5 bases). V was clipped by 7 bases and J by 8 bases, with 8 bases between them. The CDR3 has 11 amino acids. Germline V CDR1 and CDR2: SNHLY, FYNNEI. CDR3 in amino acids: CASKEGEKLFF. CDR3 DNA sequence: TGTGCCAGCAAGGAGGGGGAAAAACTGTTTTTT.

Only a few counts were recorded for this clonotype. The rearrangement joins TRBV27 to TRBJ1-1; D gene ambiguous. V lost 6 bases and J lost 0, with 14 bases in between. Germline CDR1 is MNHEY and CDR2 is SMNVEV (reference sequence). The CDR3 totals 15 residues. This chain's CDR3 is CASREGRRMNTEAFF. The CDR3 DNA sequence: TGTGCCAGCAGAGAGGGCAGGCGGATGAACACTGAAGCTTTCTTT.

Notes on this clonotype: The junction does not match germline at one end; this may be a read error. The V call is TRBV10-3, the J call TRBJ1-2, with D possibly being TRBD1 (5 bases). The CDR3 is 12 residues long. CDR1 and CDR2 from the germline V gene are ENHRY and SYGVKD. Here the CDR3 DNA reads TGTGCCACCAGTGCGAGGGGTCATGGCTACACCTTC. It is translated as CATSARGHGYTF.

The chain uses TRBV7-2 and TRBJ1-1; D call uncertain. This CDR3 region has 13 residues. With 6 bases removed from V and 5 bases from J, the gap between germline ends came to 13 bases. Germline values: CDR1 SGHTA, CDR2 FQGNSA. The CDR3 DNA reads as TGTGCCAGCAGTTCCAAACGAGGGACTGAAGCTTTCTTT. Its translation: CASSSKRGTEAFF.

This chain connects TRBV9 to TRBJ2-3, with D uncertain. Trimming removed 5 bases from V and 1 base from J, with 8 bases in between. The CDR3 runs 13 residues. The germline V gene encodes CDR1 SGDLS and CDR2 YYNGEE. CDR3 amino acids: CASRGLGTDTQYF. In nucleotides, the CDR3 is TGTGCCAGCAGGGGCTTGGGCACAGATACGCAGTATTTT.

This clonotype has a handful of counts. The gene calls are TRBV20-1 and TRBJ1-2; 7 bases are a match to TRBD1. Germline V gene data show CDR1 as DFQATT and CDR2 as SNEGSKA (reference sequence). There are 15 residues in the CDR3. Germline trimming cut 5 bases from V and 1 base from J; bases unmatched to any gene: 10. CDR3 protein: CSAPGTVRINYGYTF. In nucleotides, the CDR3 is TGCAGTGCTCCCGGGACAGTGAGGATTAACTATGGCTACACCTTC.

The V and J genes are TRBV7-2 and TRBJ2-7; the match to TRBD1 covers 8 bases. The CDR3 sequence is 15 residues long. The germline V gene has CDR1 SGHTA and CDR2 FQGNSA. V gave up 5 bases and J gave up 5 bases; unmatched junction bases: 11. This CDR3 is CASSPGQGAKNEQYF. The CDR3 DNA follows: TGTGCCAGCAGCCCCGGTCAGGGGGCAAAGAACGAGCAGTACTTC.

In regard to this clonotype: A much more abundant neighbour one base away suggests this may be a read error. The chain employs TRBV6-1 and TRBJ2-5, with D perhaps TRBD1 or TRBD2 (5 bases each). The better agreement between TRBJ2-7 and the DNA end casts doubt on the J call. The CDR3 loop spans 14 amino acids. Germline V gives CDR1 MNHNS, CDR2 SASEGT. The CDR3 reads CASREDTLNYEQYF. CDR3 bases: TGTGCCAGCAGGGAGGACACCCTCAACTACGAGCAGTACTTC.

Of note for this clonotype: The junction departs from the called germline gene at one end, perhaps through a read error. The chain joins TRBV7-9 to TRBJ2-7, with 9 bases matching TRBD2. CDR3 length equals 16 residues. Germline V gene data show CDR1 as SEHNR and CDR2 as FQNEAQ (reference sequence). CDR3 DNA: TGTGCCTGCAGCTTAGATACTAGCGGGTCCTCCTACGAGCAGTACTTC. It codes for CACSLDTSGSSYEQYF.

This clonotype was seen a few times. The chain links TRBV3-1 to TRBJ1-1; D remains ambiguous. Trimming took off 5 bases at V and 5 bases at J, with 15 bases between the two ends. The CDR3 is made up of 14 amino acids. CDR1 is LGHDT and CDR2 is YNNKEL in the germline V gene (reference sequence). Here the CDR3 DNA reads TGTGCCAGCAGCGCGCCCGGGGAATTGACTGAAGCTTTCTTT. Amino acids: CASSAPGELTEAFF.

The chain is built from TRBV7-9 and TRBJ2-1; 7 bases fit TRBD2. Trimming took 3 bases from V and 6 from J; bases not matched to a gene: 14. CDR3 size: 17 residues. CDR1 is SEHNR and CDR2 is FQNEAQ in the germline V gene (reference sequence). CDR3 in DNA: TGTGCCAGCAGCTTTTCGCGTAGCGGGTTTCTTTCCAATGAGCAGTTCTTC. This translates into CASSFSRSGFLSNEQFF.

This clonotype was recorded many times. This chain links TRBV20-1 with TRBJ2-1; 7 nucleotides agree with TRBD2. The CDR3 consists of 13 residues. V shed 1 base and J 9 bases; nucleotides not matched to a gene: 6. The germline V gene has CDR1 DFQATT and CDR2 SNEGSKA (reference sequence). CDR3 bases: TGCAGTGCTAGAGGGCTTGGGGGGGTTGAGCAGTTCTTC. It encodes CSARGLGGVEQFF.

This clonotype occurred a few times. The chain combines TRBV5-1 with TRBJ2-5, with 10 nucleotides matching TRBD1. The CDR3 totals 15 residues. With 4 bases clipped from V and 5 bases from J, the junction kept 8 bases outside the gene matches. Per the germline V gene, CDR1 is SGHRS and CDR2 is YFSETQ. CDR3 DNA sequence: TGCGCCAGCAGCCGGGGGACAGGGGATTCGGAGACCCAGTACTTC. Its translation is CASSRGTGDSETQYF.

This clonotype was observed many times. With a much larger clone just one base away, this may be a read error. The chain has TRBV7-9 and TRBJ2-4; D call uncertain. This CDR3 has 14 amino acids. V lost 1 base and J lost 13, with 17 bases in between. The germline V gene has CDR1 SEHNR and CDR2 FQNEAQ (reference sequence). The CDR3 nucleotides read TGTGCCAGCAGCTTAGACATGGGGAACAATGAGCAGTACTTC. Its protein product is CASSLDMGNNEQYF. The complete variable domain, with remaining parts taken from reference TRBV7-9 and TRBJ2-4, reads DTGVSQNPRHKITKRGQNVTFRCDPISEHNRLYWYRQTLGQGPEFLTYFQNEAQLEKSRLLSDRFSAERPKGSFSTLEIQRTEQGDSAMYLCASSLDMGNNEQYFGAGTRLSVL.

This clonotype appeared many times. The rearrangement links TRBV5-5 to TRBJ1-5; D might be TRBD1 (6 bases). V lost 4 bases, J lost 1 base, and 15 bases lay in between. The CDR3 covers 16 residues. CDR1 and CDR2 (germline): SGHKS, YYEKEE (reference sequence). The CDR3 reads CASSGGQFLSNQPQHF. CDR3 nucleotides: TGTGCCAGCAGCGGTGGACAGTTTCTCAGCAATCAGCCCCAGCATTTT.

This sequence joins TRBV7-6 and TRBJ2-2; D is unresolved. The CDR3 covers 12 residues. V was shortened by 6 bases and J by 6 bases, with 8 bases between the two germline ends. CDR1 SGHVS and CDR2 FNYEAQ come from the germline V gene. In DNA form, the CDR3 reads TGTGCCAGCAGGGGTTGGGCCGGGGAGCTGTTTTTT. Encoded protein: CASRGWAGELFF.